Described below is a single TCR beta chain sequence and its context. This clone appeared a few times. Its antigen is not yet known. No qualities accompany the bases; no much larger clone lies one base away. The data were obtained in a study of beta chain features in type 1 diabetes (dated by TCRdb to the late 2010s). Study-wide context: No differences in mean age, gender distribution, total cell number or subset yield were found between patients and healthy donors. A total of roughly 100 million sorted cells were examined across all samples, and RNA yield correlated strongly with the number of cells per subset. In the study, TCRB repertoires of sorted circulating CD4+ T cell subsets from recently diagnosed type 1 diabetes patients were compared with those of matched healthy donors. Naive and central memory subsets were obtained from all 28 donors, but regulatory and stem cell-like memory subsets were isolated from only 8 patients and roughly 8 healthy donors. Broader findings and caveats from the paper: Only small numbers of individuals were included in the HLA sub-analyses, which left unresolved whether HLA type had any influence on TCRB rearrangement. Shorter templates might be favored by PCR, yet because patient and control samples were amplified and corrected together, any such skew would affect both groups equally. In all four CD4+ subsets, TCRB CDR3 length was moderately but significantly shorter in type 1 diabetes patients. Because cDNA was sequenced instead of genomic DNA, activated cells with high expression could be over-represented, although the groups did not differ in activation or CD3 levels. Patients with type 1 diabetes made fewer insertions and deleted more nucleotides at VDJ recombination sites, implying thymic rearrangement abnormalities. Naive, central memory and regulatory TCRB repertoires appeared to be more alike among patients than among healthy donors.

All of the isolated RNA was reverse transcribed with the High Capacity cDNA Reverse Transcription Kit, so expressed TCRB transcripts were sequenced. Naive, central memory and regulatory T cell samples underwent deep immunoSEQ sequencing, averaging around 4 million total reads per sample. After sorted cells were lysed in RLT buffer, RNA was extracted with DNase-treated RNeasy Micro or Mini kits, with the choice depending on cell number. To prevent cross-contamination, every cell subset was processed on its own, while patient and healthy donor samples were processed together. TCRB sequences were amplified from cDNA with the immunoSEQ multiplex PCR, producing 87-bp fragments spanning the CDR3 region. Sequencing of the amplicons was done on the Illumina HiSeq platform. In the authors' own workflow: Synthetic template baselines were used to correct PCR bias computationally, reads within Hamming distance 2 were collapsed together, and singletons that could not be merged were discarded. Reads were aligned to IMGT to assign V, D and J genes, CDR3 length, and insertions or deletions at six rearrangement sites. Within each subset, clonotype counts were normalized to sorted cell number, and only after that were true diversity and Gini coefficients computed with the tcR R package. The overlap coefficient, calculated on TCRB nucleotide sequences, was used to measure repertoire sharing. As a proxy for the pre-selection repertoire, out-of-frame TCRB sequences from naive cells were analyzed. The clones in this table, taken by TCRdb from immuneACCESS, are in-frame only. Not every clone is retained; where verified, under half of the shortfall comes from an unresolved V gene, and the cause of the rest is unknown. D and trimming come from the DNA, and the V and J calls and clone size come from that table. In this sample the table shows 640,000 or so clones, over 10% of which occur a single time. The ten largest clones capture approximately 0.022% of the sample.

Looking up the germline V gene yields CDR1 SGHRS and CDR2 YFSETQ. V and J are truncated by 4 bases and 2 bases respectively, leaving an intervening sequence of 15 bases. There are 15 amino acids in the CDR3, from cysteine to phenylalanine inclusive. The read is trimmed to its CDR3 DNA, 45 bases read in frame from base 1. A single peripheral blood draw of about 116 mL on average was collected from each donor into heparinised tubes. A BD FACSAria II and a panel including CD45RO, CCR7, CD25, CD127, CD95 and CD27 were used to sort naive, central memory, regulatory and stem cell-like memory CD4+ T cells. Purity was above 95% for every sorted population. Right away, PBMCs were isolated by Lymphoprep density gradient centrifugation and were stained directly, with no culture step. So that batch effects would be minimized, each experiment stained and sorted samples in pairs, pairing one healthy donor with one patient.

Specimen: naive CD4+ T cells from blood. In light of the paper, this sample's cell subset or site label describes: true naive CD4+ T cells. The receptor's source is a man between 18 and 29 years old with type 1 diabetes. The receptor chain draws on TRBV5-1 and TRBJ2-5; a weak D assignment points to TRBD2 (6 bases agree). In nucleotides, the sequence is TGCGCCAGCAGCCATGGGAGGACACCGCAAGAGACCCAGTACTTC. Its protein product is CASSHGRTPQETQYF.